Presented here are 5 T cell receptor beta chains from one specimen sequenced in a study of CD8 T cells in ankylosing spondylitis. Each CDR3 protein is one row after TCRdb ran MiXCR on the 5' RACE reads. The repertoire holds about 170,000 distinct CDR3 sequences, around 17% seen once, with about 8.2% in the top ten. Sequenced sample: blood, either unsorted or a sorted T cell fraction (not recorded which). The receptors come from a male donor with ankylosing spondylitis or in good health (not recorded which).

In this sample, this clonotype turned up a few times. V and J are TRBV30 and TRBJ2-1; D is unresolved. Germline loops: CDR1 GTSNPN, CDR2 SVGIG (reference sequence). The V gene lost 0 bases and the J gene lost 7 bases, with 7 bases spanning the gap. CDR3 length equals 12 residues. CDR3 nucleotides: TGTGCCTGGAGTGTTGGTCTTAATGAGCAGTTCTTC. Translating it yields CAWSVGLNEQFF.

The CDR3 coding sequence is TGTGCCAGTAGACGGACGGGAAACTACGAGCAGTACTTC. Protein: CASRRTGNYEQYF. The V gene is TRBV19, the J gene TRBJ2-7; D possibly corresponds to TRBD2 (5 bases). Per germline, CDR1 LNHDA and CDR2 SQIVND (reference sequence). Trimming pared 6 bases from V and 3 bases from J, leaving 12 bases between. This CDR3 contains 13 residues.

This clonotype appeared many times. The chain joins TRBV20-1 to TRBJ1-4; perhaps TRBD1 as D (5 bases). This CDR3 comprises 14 residues. Germline CDR1 and CDR2: DFQATT and SNEGSKA (reference sequence). Trimming took 5 bases from V and 0 from J, leaving 10 bases between them. This chain's CDR3 is CSAPGQATNEKLFF. The CDR3 DNA sequence: TGCAGTGCTCCCGGACAAGCAACTAATGAAAAACTGTTTTTT.

This clonotype has at least ten counts. V usage is TRBV28 and J usage is TRBJ1-2; D call uncertain. This CDR3 is built from 12 residues. V lost 6 bases and J 5 bases, leaving 10 bases between the germline ends. Germline assignment: CDR1 MDHEN and CDR2 SYDVKM. The CDR3 coding sequence is TGTGCCAGCAGCCTGAATCTATATGGCTACACCTTC. It is translated as CASSLNLYGYTF.

This clonotype came up many times. The genes are TRBV12-3 or TRBV12-4 and TRBJ2-7, with 9 bases fitting TRBD2. Trimming took 3 bases from V and 7 from J; bases not matched to a gene: 7. The CDR3 length is 14 residues. The CDR3, as DNA: TGTGCCAGCAGTTTGGCTAGCGGGATATATGAGCAGTACTTC. Its protein is CASSLASGIYEQYF.